This T cell receptor (beta chain) was sequenced during a study of OX40 agonist ivuxolimab in advanced cancers. Germline CDR1 reads SGDLS; CDR2 reads YYNGEE. There are 16 residues in the CDR3. With V trimmed by 3 bases and J by 0 bases, 8 bases remained unmatched. The repertoire was sequenced with immunoSEQ multiplex PCR; TCRdb's copy has only in-frame clones and lacks some. The profile shows about 80,000 clones, approximately 90% of them singletons. The sequenced sample was CD4+ or CD8+ T cells sorted from blood, obtained in a trial of the OX40 agonist ivuxolimab. The clonotype comes from an adult with an advanced solid tumor such as melanoma, head and neck, liver or kidney cancer. The rearrangement uses TRBV9 and TRBJ1-1; 7 bases are shared with TRBD1. For the CDR3, the DNA is TGTGCCAGCAGCGCAGACCCGGACAGGATGAACACTGAAGCTTTCTTT. Residues: CASSADPDRMNTEAFF. The variable domain in full, with the rest retrieved from reference TRBV9 and TRBJ1-1, is DSGVTQTPKHLITATGQRVTLRCSPRSGDLSVYWYQQSLDQGLQFLIQYYNGEERAKGNILERFSAQQFPDLHSELNLSSLELGDSALYFCASSADPDRMNTEAFFGQGTRLTVV.